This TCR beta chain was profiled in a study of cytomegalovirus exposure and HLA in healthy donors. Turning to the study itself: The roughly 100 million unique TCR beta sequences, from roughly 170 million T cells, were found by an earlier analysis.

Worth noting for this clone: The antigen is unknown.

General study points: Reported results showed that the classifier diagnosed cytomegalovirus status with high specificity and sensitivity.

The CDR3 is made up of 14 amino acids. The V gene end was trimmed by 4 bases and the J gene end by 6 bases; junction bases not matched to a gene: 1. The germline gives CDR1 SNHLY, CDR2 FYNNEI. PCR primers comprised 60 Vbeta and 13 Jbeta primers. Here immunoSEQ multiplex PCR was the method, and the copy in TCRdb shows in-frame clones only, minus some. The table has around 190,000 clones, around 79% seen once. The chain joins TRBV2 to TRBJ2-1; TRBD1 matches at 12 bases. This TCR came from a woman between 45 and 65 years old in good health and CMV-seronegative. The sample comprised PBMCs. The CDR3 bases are TGTGCCAGCAGTGGGGACAGGGGGCTCAATGAGCAGTTCTTC. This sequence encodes CASSGDRGLNEQFF.